This T cell receptor beta chain is from a study of monozygotic twins with cystic fibrosis (dated by TCRdb to the early 2020s). Background on the whole study: Barcoded libraries were prepared from three micrograms of fragmented DNA with 15 PCR cycles. TCR beta repertoires were compared within and between 16 monozygotic twin pairs with cystic fibrosis so that genetic influence on V and J gene usage could be assessed. Data for three of the twin pairs had previously been reported in another context. Twins were ranked among around 960 cohort participants for weight-for-height and FEVPerc (FEV1 disease centile) at the day of blood sampling. The cohort comprised ten female and six male twin pairs aged 2.0 to 36.4 years, median approximately 10 years, mostly children and adolescents.

Regarding this clone: What this receptor recognizes is not known. No quality values exist for individual bases; no much larger clone is one base distant.

The twin pairs came from the European Cystic Fibrosis Twin and Sibling Study Cohort, a cohort that recruited patients from 150 to 200 CF clinics across 14 European countries. Zygosity and CFTR genotype were verified in-house, with zygosity tested by multiplex PCR of nine short tandem repeat loci. Peripheral blood was taken from each twin, and clinical parameters were recorded on the day of blood sampling. Genomic DNA was isolated from peripheral blood cells with phenol/chloroform and kept in TE buffer at 4 degrees C. Following the manufacturer's instructions, the researchers used the immunoSEQ immune profiling system to amplify TCR beta CDR3 regions via multiplex PCR. Sequencing was performed on an Illumina NextSeq system. The authors' pipeline ran thus. The immunoSEQ Analyzer platform handled processing of the sequence data, and clonality was calculated by taking the square root of Simpson's index of productive rearrangements. V and J usage similarity was measured by Jensen-Shannon distance, and CDR3 generation probabilities were computed with OLGA. The researchers looked up shared CDR3 sequences in the immuneACCESS database (August 2020) and in VDJdb (December 2020). This is the immuneACCESS table as TCRdb keeps it, with only in-frame sequences that have V and J called. A part of the clones is gone; compared with another copy, unresolved V genes explain less than half, and the rest is unexplained. The V and J calls and clone size come from that table; D and trimming were worked out from the DNA. For this sample there are 13,000 or so clones; approximately 92% appear just once. The ten largest account for about 0.69% of the sample.

Here is what the overall study found, with its caveats: Simpson clonality was generally low (median 0.0095), suggesting a naive-dominated repertoire, with higher clonality in the most severely affected patients. In 13 of 16 pairs, V gene usage most closely resembled the co-twin's, and the same held for J usage in 8 of 16 pairs, a pattern suggesting genetic constraints. Significantly higher nucleotide-identical clonotype sharing was observed within monozygotic CF twin pairs than between unrelated CF individuals (P = 0.000026, Mann-Whitney). No association turned up between shared CDR3 numbers and age, concordance or disease severity, and the cohort was small.

CDR1 and CDR2 are drawn from the germline V gene: MDHEN, SYDVKM. After removal of 2 bases from V and 10 bases from J, the junction retains 13 bases not matched to a gene. From the cysteine through the phenylalanine, the CDR3 covers 15 amino acids. Only the CDR3 DNA stays, 45 bases, in frame from base 1. Sequenced sample: blood. The V gene is TRBV28 and the J gene is TRBJ1-2; 7 nucleotides in the junction match TRBD1. The receptor was derived from a boy younger than 18 with cystic fibrosis. The DNA sequence follows: TGTGCCAGCAGTTTAGCCCTCACAGGGGCCCAAGACTACACCTTC. It translates to CASSLALTGAQDYTF.